Here is one TCR beta chain with its context. Its antigen is currently unknown. This entry is derived from a study of cytomegalovirus exposure and HLA in healthy donors. Overall study: Falling in the Caucasian-associated ancestry cluster were 81% of under 450 genotyped donors.

The PCR contained 60 Vbeta and 13 Jbeta primers. Generated by immunoSEQ multiplex PCR, the TCRdb table keeps only in-frame clones and is missing some. The table has about 55,000 clones, 70% to 85% seen once; the top ten hold roughly 1.6%. The study's findings and limits: Sequences of the TCR beta chain were said to predict the HLA-A and HLA-B alleles of most subjects accurately. For presence/absence analyses, sequencing depth was assumed to be roughly uniform across donors. TCR association rates varied by HLA locus in a later analysis, with DRB1 highest and HLA-C lowest.

The clonotype was recovered from a man aged 25 to 40 in good health and CMV-seronegative. Source material: PBMCs.

As DNA, the CDR3 is TGTGCCAGCAGTTCCACAGGGGGTAGGACAGATACGCAGTATTTT. It yields the protein CASSSTGGRTDTQYF. The rearrangement links TRBV27 to TRBJ2-3, with TRBD1 matching 8 bases. This CDR3 has 15 residues. V dropped 4 bases and J dropped 3; count of bases not matched to a gene: 6. Germline V CDR1 and CDR2: MNHEY, SMNVEV (reference sequence).